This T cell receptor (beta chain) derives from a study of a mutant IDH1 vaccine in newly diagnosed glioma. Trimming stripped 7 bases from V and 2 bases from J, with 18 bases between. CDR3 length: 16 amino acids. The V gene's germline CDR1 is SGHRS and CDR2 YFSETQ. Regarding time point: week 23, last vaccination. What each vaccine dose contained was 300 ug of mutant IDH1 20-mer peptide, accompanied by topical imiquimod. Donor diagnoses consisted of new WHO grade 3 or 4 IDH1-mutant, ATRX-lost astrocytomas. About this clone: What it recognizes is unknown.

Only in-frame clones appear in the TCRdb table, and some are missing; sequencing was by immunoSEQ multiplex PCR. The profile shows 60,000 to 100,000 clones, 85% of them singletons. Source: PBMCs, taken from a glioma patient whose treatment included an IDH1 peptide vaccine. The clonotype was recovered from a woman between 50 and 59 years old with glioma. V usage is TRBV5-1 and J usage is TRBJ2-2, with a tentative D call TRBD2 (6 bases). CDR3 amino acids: CASSGGNVGNTGELFF. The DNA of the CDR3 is TGCGCCAGCTCCGGCGGGAATGTAGGAAACACCGGGGAGCTGTTTTTT.